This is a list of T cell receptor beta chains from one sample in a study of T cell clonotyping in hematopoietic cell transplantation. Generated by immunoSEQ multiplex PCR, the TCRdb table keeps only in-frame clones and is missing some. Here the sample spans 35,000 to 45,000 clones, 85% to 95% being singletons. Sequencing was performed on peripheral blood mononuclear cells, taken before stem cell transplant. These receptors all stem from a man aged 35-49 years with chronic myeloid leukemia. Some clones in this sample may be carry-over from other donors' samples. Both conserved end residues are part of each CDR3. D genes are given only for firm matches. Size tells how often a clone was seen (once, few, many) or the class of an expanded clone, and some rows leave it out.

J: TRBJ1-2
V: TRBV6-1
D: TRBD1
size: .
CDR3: CASSEGGQPYGYTF
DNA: TGTGCCAGCAGTGAGGGGGGACAGCCGTATGGCTACACCTTC

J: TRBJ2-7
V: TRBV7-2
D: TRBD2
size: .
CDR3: CASSFSGGVSYEQYF
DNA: TGTGCCAGCAGCTTTAGCGGGGGGGTCTCCTACGAGCAGTACTTC

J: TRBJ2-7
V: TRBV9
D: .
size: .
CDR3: CASSRWGSYEQYF
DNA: TGTGCCAGCAGCCGCTGGGGCTCCTACGAGCAGTACTTC

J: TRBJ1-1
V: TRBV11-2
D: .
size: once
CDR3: CASSYRVETEAFF
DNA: TGTGCCAGCAGCTACAGGGTAGAAACTGAAGCTTTCTTT

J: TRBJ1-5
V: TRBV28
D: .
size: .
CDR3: CASSLGHLKGQPQHF
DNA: TGTGCCAGCAGTTTAGGTCACCTGAAGGGTCAGCCCCAGCATTTT

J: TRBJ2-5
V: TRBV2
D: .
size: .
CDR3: CASSEALRSETQYF
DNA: TGTGCCAGCAGTGAAGCGCTTAGGTCGGAGACCCAGTACTTC

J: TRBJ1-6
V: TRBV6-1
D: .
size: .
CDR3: CASSDGSIKGYLHF
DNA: TGTGCCAGCAGTGATGGCTCCATTAAGGGCTACCTCCACTTT

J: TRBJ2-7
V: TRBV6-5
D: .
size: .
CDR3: CASRTGGLSSYEQYF
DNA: TGTGCCAGCAGGACTGGGGGGCTGAGCTCCTACGAGCAGTACTTC

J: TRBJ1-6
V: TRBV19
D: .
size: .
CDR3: CASSIEGDPSPLHF
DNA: TGTGCCAGTAGTATAGAGGGGGATCCTTCACCCCTCCACTTT

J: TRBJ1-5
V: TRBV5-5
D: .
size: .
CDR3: CASSLMGGEPQHF
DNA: TGTGCCAGCAGCTTGATGGGAGGGGAGCCCCAGCATTTT

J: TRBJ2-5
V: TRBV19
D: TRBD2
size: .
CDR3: CASSISSGGSETQYF
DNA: TGTGCCAGTAGTATCTCTAGCGGGGGGTCAGAGACCCAGTACTTC

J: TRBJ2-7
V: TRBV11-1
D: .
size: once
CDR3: CASSLDRQYEQYF
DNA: TGTGCCAGCAGCTTGGACAGACAATACGAGCAGTACTTC

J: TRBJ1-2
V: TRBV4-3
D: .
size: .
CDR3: CASSQVALVGYTF
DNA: TGCGCCAGCAGCCAAGTAGCGCTTGTCGGCTACACCTTC

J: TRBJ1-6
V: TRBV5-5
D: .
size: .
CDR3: CASSLIREGRSPLHF
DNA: TGTGCCAGCAGCTTGATCAGGGAGGGCCGATCACCCCTCCACTTT

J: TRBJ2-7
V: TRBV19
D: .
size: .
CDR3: CASSITQGSTSYEQYF
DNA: TGTGCCAGTAGTATTACTCAGGGGTCTACCTCCTACGAGCAGTACTTC

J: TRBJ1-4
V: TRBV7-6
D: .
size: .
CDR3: CASSLAPANEKLFF
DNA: TGTGCCAGCAGCTTAGCGCCGGCTAATGAAAAACTGTTTTTT

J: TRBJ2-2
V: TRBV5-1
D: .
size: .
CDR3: CASSLLGVRTGELFF
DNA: TGCGCCAGCAGCTTATTAGGAGTCCGCACCGGGGAGCTGTTTTTT

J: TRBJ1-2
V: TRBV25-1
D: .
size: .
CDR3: CASSEDTLYGYTF
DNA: TGTGCCAGCAGTGAAGACACCCTCTATGGCTACACCTTC

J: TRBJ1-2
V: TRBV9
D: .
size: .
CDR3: CASSRPGYDGYTF
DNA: TGTGCCAGCAGCCGTCCAGGGTACGATGGCTACACCTTC

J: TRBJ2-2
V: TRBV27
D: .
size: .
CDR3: CASSGIWSGELFF
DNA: TGTGCCAGCAGTGGGATCTGGTCTGGGGAGCTGTTTTTT

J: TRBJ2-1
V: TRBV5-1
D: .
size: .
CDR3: CASKKHRDTYNEQFF
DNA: TGCGCCAGCAAAAAACACCGGGACACATACAATGAGCAGTTCTTC

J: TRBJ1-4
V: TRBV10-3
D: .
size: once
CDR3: CAISGDDGQTNEKLFF
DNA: TGTGCCATCAGTGGGGACGACGGTCAAACTAATGAAAAACTGTTTTTT

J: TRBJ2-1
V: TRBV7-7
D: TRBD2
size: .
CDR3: CASSLAGRYNEQFF
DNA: TGTGCTAGCAGCTTAGCGGGCAGGTACAATGAGCAGTTCTTC

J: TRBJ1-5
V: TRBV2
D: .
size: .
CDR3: CASTHDGGRGQPQHF
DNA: TGTGCCAGCACCCACGATGGAGGCAGAGGTCAGCCCCAGCATTTT

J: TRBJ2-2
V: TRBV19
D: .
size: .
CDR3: CASSRGGLRGGGELFF
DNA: TGTGCCAGTAGCCGAGGGGGTCTACGCGGGGGCGGGGAGCTGTTTTTT

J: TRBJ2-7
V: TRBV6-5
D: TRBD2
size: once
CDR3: CASSYGAGGPHEQYF
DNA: TGTGCCAGCAGTTACGGAGCGGGGGGGCCCCACGAGCAGTACTTC

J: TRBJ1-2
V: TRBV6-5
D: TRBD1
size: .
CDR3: CASSRTGRANYGYTF
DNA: TGTGCCAGCAGCCGGACAGGGCGGGCTAACTATGGCTACACCTTC

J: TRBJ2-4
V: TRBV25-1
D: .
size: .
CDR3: CASSEWGVAKNIQYF
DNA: TGTGCCAGCAGTGAATGGGGAGTAGCCAAAAACATTCAGTACTTC

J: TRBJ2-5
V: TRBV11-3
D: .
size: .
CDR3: CASSPGRNSAETQYF
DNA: TGTGCCAGCAGCCCGGGGCGGAACTCTGCGGAGACCCAGTACTTC

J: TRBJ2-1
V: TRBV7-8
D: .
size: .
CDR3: CASSLRASYNEQFF
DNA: TGTGCCAGCAGCTTAAGGGCCTCCTACAATGAGCAGTTCTTC

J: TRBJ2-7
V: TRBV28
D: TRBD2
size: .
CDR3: CASSYPLSRGFEQYF
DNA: TGTGCCAGCAGTTACCCCCTCTCGCGGGGGTTCGAGCAGTACTTC

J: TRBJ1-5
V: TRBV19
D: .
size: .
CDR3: CASSIAGNQPQHF
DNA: TGTGCCAGTAGTATTGCAGGGAATCAGCCCCAGCATTTT

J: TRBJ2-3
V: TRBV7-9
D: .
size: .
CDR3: CASSSGGGTLTDTQYF
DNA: TGTGCCAGCAGCTCCGGAGGAGGGACGCTTACAGATACGCAGTATTTT

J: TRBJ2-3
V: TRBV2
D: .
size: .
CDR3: CASRVQDTQYF
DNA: TGTGCCAGCAGGGTCCAAGATACGCAGTATTTT

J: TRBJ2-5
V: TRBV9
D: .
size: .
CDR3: CASSVLEGETQYF
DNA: TGTGCCAGCAGCGTATTAGAAGGGGAGACCCAGTACTTC

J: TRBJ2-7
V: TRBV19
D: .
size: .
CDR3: CASSGGLIYEQYF
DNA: TGTGCCAGTAGCGGGGGCCTCATCTACGAGCAGTACTTC

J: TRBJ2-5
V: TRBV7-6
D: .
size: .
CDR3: CASSSPGAVGETQYF
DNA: TGTGCCAGCAGCTCTCCTGGGGCTGTTGGAGAGACCCAGTACTTC

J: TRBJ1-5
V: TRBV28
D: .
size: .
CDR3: CASIDLADQPQHF
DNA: TGTGCCAGTATCGACCTGGCGGATCAGCCCCAGCATTTT

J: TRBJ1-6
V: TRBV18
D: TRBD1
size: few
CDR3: CASSTTGTDNSPLHF
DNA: TGTGCCAGCTCAACTACCGGGACAGACAATTCACCCCTCCACTTT

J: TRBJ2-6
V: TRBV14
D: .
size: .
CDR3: CASSPLWGFSGVIGANVLTF
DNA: TGTGCCAGCAGCCCCCTTTGGGGATTTTCGGGGGTGATTGGGGCCAACGTCCTGACTTTC

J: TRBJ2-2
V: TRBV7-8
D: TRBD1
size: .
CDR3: CASSFGQGGSTGELFF
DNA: TGTGCCAGCAGCTTCGGACAGGGGGGGAGCACCGGGGAGCTGTTTTTT

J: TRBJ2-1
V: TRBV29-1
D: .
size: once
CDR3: CSVVGRLGLQTSYNEQFF
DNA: TGCAGCGTCGTGGGCCGACTGGGGCTTCAAACTTCCTACAATGAGCAGTTCTTC